This passage covers 30 T cell receptor beta chains from one sample sequenced in a study of blood T cell repertoires in COVID-19 (dated by TCRdb to about 2020). The method behind the library was the immunoSEQ multiplex PCR assay. TCRdb's version of the immuneACCESS table is confined to in-frame rearrangements and falls short of the full clone set. An unresolved V gene accounts for under half of the shortfall where checked; the remainder is of unknown origin. The sample table lists about 170,000 clones, 90% to 95% of them with a count of one. Over 3.5% of the sample rests with the top ten. The material sequenced was peripheral blood. Receptors were obtained from a woman in her forties or fifties with acute or convalescent COVID-19.

This chain links TRBV3-1 (or the pseudogene TRBV3-2) with TRBJ2-2, with D tentatively TRBD1 (6 bases). Looked up from germline, CDR1 is LGHDT and CDR2 is YNNKEL (reference sequence). The CDR3 contains 14 residues. V lost 4 bases and J lost 7, with 13 bases in between. The CDR3 reads CASSPGQYNGELFF. Written as DNA, the CDR3 is TGTGCCAGCAGCCCCGGACAGTATAACGGGGAGCTGTTTTTT.

The rearrangement links TRBV18 to TRBJ2-2; weak D call: TRBD2 (5 bases). The CDR3 runs 16 residues. Germline-derived CDR1 and CDR2 are KGHSH and LQKENI. V dropped 0 bases and J dropped 5 bases, with 13 bases sitting between them. Here the CDR3 DNA reads TGTGCCAGCTCACCACCGAATAGCGTGAGGACCGGGGAGCTGTTTTTT. Amino acid sequence: CASSPPNSVRTGELFF.

The gene calls are TRBV29-1 and TRBJ1-2; possibly TRBD1 for D (5 bases). The CDR3 runs 13 residues. V lost 7 bases and J lost 2, with 14 bases in between. Germline CDR1 SQVTM, CDR2 ANQGSEA. CDR3 bases: TGCAGCGACCTTAGTCGACAGAACTATGGCTACACCTTC. Amino acids: CSDLSRQNYGYTF.

This clone was counted a few times. CDR3 in amino acids: CASSSGFSYGYTF. CDR3 DNA: TGTGCCAGCAGCTCAGGGTTTTCCTATGGCTACACCTTC. The V and J genes are TRBV6-5 and TRBJ1-2; D is possibly TRBD1 (5 bases). CDR3 length: 13 residues. Germline V gene data show CDR1 as MNHEY and CDR2 as SVGAGI. V dropped 6 bases and J dropped 4 bases, with 12 bases sitting between them.

The chain recombines TRBV7-2 with TRBJ1-3; no definite D call. CDR1 SGHTA and CDR2 FQGNSA come from the germline V gene. The CDR3 loop spans 16 amino acids. Trimming shortened V by 5 bases and J by 2 bases, and 16 bases separated the two germline ends. DNA of the CDR3: TGTGCCAGCAGCCTCAGTCCCGTTGATCCTGGAAACACCATATATTTT. Encoded protein: CASSLSPVDPGNTIYF.

CDR3 nucleotides: TGTGCCAGCAGCGTGGGCCTCGGACTAGCGGGAGAGCAAGAGACCCAGTACTTC. Its protein is CASSVGLGLAGEQETQYF. The rearrangement uses TRBV9 and TRBJ2-5; 13 bases fit TRBD2. Germline V gives CDR1 SGDLS, CDR2 YYNGEE. V lost 2 bases and J lost 2; bases outside the gene matches: 9. This CDR3 contains 18 residues.

This clone was detected once. The V call is TRBV7-9, the J call TRBJ2-1, with a weak D call TRBD1 (5 bases). CDR3 length: 15 residues. Trimming took off 4 bases at V and 5 bases at J, with 15 bases between the two ends. CDR1 and CDR2 from the germline V gene are SEHNR and FQNEAQ (reference sequence). DNA of the CDR3: TGTGCCAGCAGCTCAACAGGACGCAACGACAATGAGCAGTTCTTC. This translates into CASSSTGRNDNEQFF. Full variable domain (missing parts from reference TRBV7-9 and TRBJ2-1): DTGVSQNPRHKITKRGQNVTFRCDPISEHNRLYWYRQTLGQGPEFLTYFQNEAQLEKSRLLSDRFSAERPKGSFSTLEIQRTEQGDSAMYLCASSSTGRNDNEQFFGPGTRLTVL.

The gene calls are TRBV5-8 and TRBJ2-1, with no clear D. V was pared by 0 bases and J by 13 bases, with 8 bases between. The CDR3 has 11 amino acids. Germline V gives CDR1 SGHTS, CDR2 YDEGEE. The CDR3 DNA reads TGTGCCAGCAGCTTGGATATCTCCCAGTTCTTC. It specifies CASSLDISQFF.

V and J are TRBV11-2 and TRBJ2-3; a possible D gene is TRBD2 (7 bases). Germline CDR1 SGHAT, CDR2 FQNNGV. The ends were cut back, 0 bases at V and 5 bases at J, with 15 bases in the middle. CDR3 length: 16 amino acids. Written as DNA, the CDR3 is TGTGCCAGCAGCTTAGAGAGTGGGGGGGCTAGAGATACGCAGTATTTT. Encoded protein: CASSLESGGARDTQYF.

This chain links TRBV4-1 with TRBJ1-1; no clear D. The CDR3 contains 15 residues. CDR1 is MGHRA, CDR2 YSYEKL, per germline. V was pared by 0 bases and J by 3 bases, with 11 bases between. CDR3 in amino acids: CASSQERGRDTEAFF. The CDR3 nucleotides read TGCGCCAGCAGCCAAGAGCGAGGGCGTGACACTGAAGCTTTCTTT.

The chain carries TRBV30 and TRBJ2-1; the match to TRBD2 covers 7 bases. CDR1 and CDR2 from the germline V gene are GTSNPN and SVGIG (reference sequence). The CDR3 extends over 14 amino acids. V dropped 3 bases and J dropped 4; count of bases not matched to a gene: 6. CDR3 sequence reads: CAWRTSYRYNEQFF. Here the CDR3 DNA reads TGTGCCTGGAGGACTAGCTATAGATACAATGAGCAGTTCTTC.

The chain joins TRBV20-1 to TRBJ1-1; no clear D. The CDR3 is 11 residues long. The V and J ends lost 4 bases and 7 bases respectively, with 10 bases between them. The germline V gene encodes CDR1 DFQATT and CDR2 SNEGSKA (reference sequence). CDR3 nucleotide sequence: TGCAGTGCTAAGGAACGGAGTGAAGCTTTCTTT. Translation: CSAKERSEAFF.

The chain couples TRBV7-9 to TRBJ2-7; D might be TRBD2 (5 bases). Germline CDR1 reads SEHNR; CDR2 reads FQNEAQ (reference sequence). The CDR3 runs 13 residues. The V end was cut by 5 bases, the J end by 1 base, with 9 bases between. The CDR3 spells CASSAEGSYEQYF. CDR3 coding DNA: TGTGCCAGCAGCGCCGAGGGTTCCTACGAGCAGTACTTC.

The rearrangement links TRBV4-2 to TRBJ2-3; possibly TRBD2 for D (6 bases). The length of the CDR3 is 16 residues. Trimming removed 0 bases from V and 10 bases from J, with 20 bases in between. Germline loops: CDR1 LGHNA, CDR2 YNFKEQ. The CDR3 region is CASSQETVAGKRAQYF. Written as DNA, the CDR3 is TGTGCCAGCAGCCAAGAAACGGTGGCGGGGAAGAGGGCGCAGTATTTT.

The chain couples TRBV11-3 to TRBJ2-7; perhaps TRBD1 as D (6 bases). The CDR3 is made up of 13 amino acids. Germline CDR1 and CDR2: SGHNT and YENEEA. The V end was cut by 5 bases, the J end by 3 bases, with 11 bases between. The CDR3 DNA follows: TGTGCCAGCAGCCAAAACAGGGACTACGAGCAGTACTTC. This sequence encodes CASSQNRDYEQYF.

The CDR3 region is CASSLPPGGGISTGELFF. CDR3 sequence (DNA): TGTGCCAGCAGTTTACCCCCCGGCGGGGGCATAAGCACCGGGGAGCTGTTTTTT. The V call is TRBV28, the J call TRBJ2-2; maybe TRBD2 (7 bases). Between the trimmed V and J ends, which lost 2 bases and 4 bases, there was a span of 20 bases. The CDR3 consists of 18 residues. Germline CDR1 reads MDHEN; CDR2 reads SYDVKM.

This chain joins TRBV30 and TRBJ1-6; D might be TRBD1 (5 bases). CDR1 is GTSNPN, CDR2 SVGIG, per germline (reference sequence). V lost 5 bases, J lost 10 bases, and 15 bases lay in between. This CDR3 has 13 amino acids. CDR3 residues: CAWEGHGGSPLHF. The CDR3 coding sequence is TGTGCCTGGGAAGGACACGGCGGCTCACCCCTCCACTTT.

This chain connects TRBV27 to TRBJ2-5; 12 nucleotides line up with TRBD1. The germline V gene encodes CDR1 MNHEY and CDR2 SMNVEV (reference sequence). J was trimmed by 5 bases and V by 4 bases; bases with no gene match: 5. This CDR3 spans 15 amino acids. CDR3 DNA: TGTGCCAGCAGTTCCGGGACAGGGGGCGCGGAGACCCAGTACTTC. It is translated as CASSSGTGGAETQYF.

The genes are TRBV12-3 or TRBV12-4 and TRBJ2-1, with a possible D match to TRBD2 (6 bases). The CDR3 totals 13 residues. The V and J ends lost 8 bases and 5 bases respectively, with 13 bases between them. The CDR3 here is CASGTGVDNEQFF. The CDR3 DNA follows: TGTGCCAGCGGAACGGGAGTCGACAATGAGCAGTTCTTC.

The chain links TRBV2 to TRBJ2-7; 11 bases fit TRBD2. The CDR3 has 17 residues. J lost 1 base, V lost 1 base, and 6 bases had no gene match. CDR1 SNHLY and CDR2 FYNNEI come from the germline V gene. CDR3 nucleotides: TGTGCCAGCAGTGAAGAGACCCTAGCGGGGGGTTCCTACGAGCAGTACTTC. As protein: CASSEETLAGGSYEQYF.

The V and J genes are TRBV12-3 or TRBV12-4 and TRBJ2-3, with 10 positions matching TRBD2. The J segment lost 11 bases and the V segment lost 2 bases, leaving 4 bases of the junction unmatched. The CDR3 runs to 13 residues. CDR3 region: CASSLRLAGVQYF. CDR3 DNA sequence: TGTGCCAGCAGTTTAAGACTAGCGGGCGTGCAGTATTTT.

The J gene is TRBJ1-5, the V gene TRBV7-2; possibly TRBD1 for D (6 bases). V was cut by 3 bases and J by 6 bases, with 12 bases left in between. The germline gives CDR1 SGHTA, CDR2 FQGNSA. This CDR3 spans 14 amino acids. CDR3 DNA: TGTGCCAGCAGCTTTGACAGGTTAGGTCAGCCCCAGCATTTT. Its protein product is CASSFDRLGQPQHF.

The rearrangement joins TRBV10-2 to TRBJ2-7; 11 bases align to TRBD2. This CDR3 has 15 amino acids. The trim removed 4 bases at V and 1 base at J, leaving 3 bases unmatched. Germline CDR1 reads WSHSY; CDR2 reads SAAADI. CDR3 in DNA: TGCGCCAGCAGTGCCGGGACTAGCGGATCCTACGAGCAGTACTTC. Protein product: CASSAGTSGSYEQYF.

The genes are TRBV7-9 and TRBJ2-7; 9 nucleotides match TRBD1. CDR1 is SEHNR, CDR2 FQNEAQ, per germline (reference sequence). Losses at the gene ends were 7 bases for V and 4 bases for J; bases not matched to a gene: 8. CDR3 length: 14 residues. CDR3 DNA sequence: TGTGCCAGCAACCCGGGACAGGGCCAATACGAGCAGTACTTC. Its translation is CASNPGQGQYEQYF.

The chain is built from TRBV12-3 or TRBV12-4 and TRBJ2-5; D unclear. The CDR3 consists of 13 residues. Trimming removed 2 bases at V and 1 base at J, with 5 bases between. CDR3 in amino acids: CASSLRSQETQYF. CDR3 in DNA: TGTGCCAGCAGTTTAAGGAGCCAAGAGACCCAGTACTTC.

The chain combines TRBV7-2 with TRBJ1-2, with D uncertain. Trimming removed 2 bases from V and 1 base from J, with 8 bases in between. The CDR3 length is 14 residues. Germline lookup yields CDR1 SGHTA and CDR2 FQGNSA. CDR3 coding DNA: TGTGCCAGCAGCTTAAACACGAATAACTATGGCTACACCTTC. Amino acids: CASSLNTNNYGYTF. Complete variable domain (other parts from reference TRBV7-2 and TRBJ1-2): GAGVSQSPSNKVTEKGKDVELRCDPISGHTALYWYRQSLGQGLEFLIYFQGNSAPDKSGLPSDRFSAERTGGSVSTLTIQRTQQEDSAVYLCASSLNTNNYGYTFGSGTRLTVV.

The chain recombines TRBV6-1 with TRBJ2-7; D is undetermined. V dropped 2 bases and J dropped 2 bases, with 16 bases sitting between them. Germline-derived CDR1 and CDR2 are MNHNS and SASEGT. CDR3 length equals 16 residues. CDR3 protein: CASSEFDTRFPYEQYF. The CDR3 DNA sequence: TGTGCCAGCAGTGAATTCGACACCCGATTCCCCTACGAGCAGTACTTC.

The chain uses TRBV11-1 and TRBJ2-1, with D possibly being TRBD1 (6 bases). CDR3 size: 13 residues. V was clipped by 5 bases and J by 9 bases, with 14 bases between them. Germline loops: CDR1 SGHAT, CDR2 FQDESV (reference sequence). For the CDR3, the DNA is TGTGCCAGCAGCAACCAGGGGTCCGGTGAGCAGTTCTTC. This encodes CASSNQGSGEQFF.

This sequence joins TRBV29-1 and TRBJ1-2; 11 bases match TRBD1. There are 13 residues in the CDR3. CDR1 SQVTM and CDR2 ANQGSEA come from the germline V gene. V lost 6 bases to trimming and J lost 7 bases; unmatched junction nucleotides: 7. The CDR3 reads CSVEKGTGGGYTF. The DNA for the CDR3 is TGCAGCGTCGAAAAGGGGACAGGGGGTGGCTACACCTTC.

This chain connects TRBV7-9 to TRBJ1-1, with 9 bases matching TRBD1. V shed 4 bases, J shed 4 bases, and the junction held 7 bases outside the gene matches. CDR3 length equals 15 residues. The germline V gene encodes CDR1 SEHNR and CDR2 FQNEAQ (reference sequence). In DNA, the CDR3 is TGTGCCAGCAGCTCATACCGGGACAGGGTCACTGAAGCTTTCTTT. Amino acid sequence: CASSSYRDRVTEAFF.